The TCR beta chain described here comes from a study of Graves' ophthalmopathy and Graves' hyperthyroidism. Study results and limitations: This model predicted ophthalmopathy progression (sensitivity around 71%, specificity 72.22%).

Where ophthalmopathy was absent within 18 months of follow-up, hyperthyroidism was stable. The diagnosis combined clinical symptoms, thyroxine, TRAb, thyroid ultrasound and orbital computed tomography scans. The PBMCs were taken from around 10 ml of fresh peripheral blood. This clonotype was detected many times. Its antigen is as yet unknown. Trimming pared 0 bases from V and 2 bases from J, leaving 11 bases between. The V gene's germline CDR1 is SGHRS and CDR2 YFSETQ. The CDR3 is 15 residues long. As the template, RNA transcripts were used to amplify TCR beta CDR3 regions. Following a first-round RT-PCR that used HTBI primers, a second-round multiplex PCR was carried out. TCRdb itself ran the multiplex PCR reads through MiXCR, one entry per CDR3 protein. The data show some 410,000 distinct CDR3 sequences, around 20% seen once.

Material: peripheral blood. The chain uses TRBV5-1 and TRBJ1-1, with no clear D. The TCR originated in a young woman with stable Graves' hyperthyroidism. CDR3 nucleotide sequence: TGCGCCAGCAGCTTGGAGGTGGGTCCCAACACTGAAGCTTTCTTT. This encodes CASSLEVGPNTEAFF. Looking up the rest from reference TRBV5-1 and TRBJ1-1 gives the full variable domain: KAGVTQTPRYLIKTRGQQVTLSCSPISGHRSVSWYQQTPGQGLQFLFEYFSETQRNKGNFPGRFSGRQFSNSRSEMNVSTLELGDSALYLCASSLEVGPNTEAFFGQGTRLTVV.